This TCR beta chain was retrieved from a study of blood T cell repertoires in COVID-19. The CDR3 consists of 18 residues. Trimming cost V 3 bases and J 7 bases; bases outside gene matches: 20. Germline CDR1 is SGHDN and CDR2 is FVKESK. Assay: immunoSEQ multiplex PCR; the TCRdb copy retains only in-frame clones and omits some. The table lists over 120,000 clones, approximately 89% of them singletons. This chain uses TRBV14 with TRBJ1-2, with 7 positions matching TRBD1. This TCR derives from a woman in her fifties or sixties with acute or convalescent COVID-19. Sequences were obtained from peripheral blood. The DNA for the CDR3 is TGTGCCAGCAGCCACGGGCAGGTAAGACAGGGATCATTCTTTGGCTACACCTTC. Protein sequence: CASSHGQVRQGSFFGYTF.